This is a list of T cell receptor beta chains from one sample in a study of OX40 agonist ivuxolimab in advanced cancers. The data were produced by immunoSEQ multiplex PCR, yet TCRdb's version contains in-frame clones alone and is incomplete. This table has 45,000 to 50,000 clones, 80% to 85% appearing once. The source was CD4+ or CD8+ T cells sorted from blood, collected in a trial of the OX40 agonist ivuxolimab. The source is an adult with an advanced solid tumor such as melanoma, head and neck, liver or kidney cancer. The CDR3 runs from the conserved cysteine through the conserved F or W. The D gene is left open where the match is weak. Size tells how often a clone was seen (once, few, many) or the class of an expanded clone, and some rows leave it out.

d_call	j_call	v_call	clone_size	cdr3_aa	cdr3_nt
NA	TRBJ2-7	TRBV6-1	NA	CASSDYQGHNPWEEQYF	TGTGCCAGCAGTGATTACCAGGGCCATAACCCTTGGGAGGAGCAGTACTTC
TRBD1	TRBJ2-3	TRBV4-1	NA	CASKTPGQGSDTQYF	TGCGCCAGTAAAACCCCGGGACAGGGTTCAGATACGCAGTATTTT
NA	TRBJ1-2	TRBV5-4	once	CASSLDRRGNGYTF	TGTGCCAGCAGCTTGGATCGAAGAGGGAATGGCTACACCTTC
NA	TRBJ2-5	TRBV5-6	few	CASSSVTARETQYF	TGTGCCAGCAGCTCTGTGACAGCTAGAGAGACCCAGTACTTC
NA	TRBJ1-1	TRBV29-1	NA	CSAMTGTNTEAFF	TGCAGCGCTATGACAGGTACTAACACTGAAGCTTTCTTT
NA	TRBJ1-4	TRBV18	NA	CASSLDNSEKLFF	TGTGCCAGCTCACTGGACAATTCTGAAAAACTGTTTTTT
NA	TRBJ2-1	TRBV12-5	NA	CASGLVGSYNEQFF	TGTGCTAGTGGTTTGGTAGGTAGCTACAATGAGCAGTTCTTC
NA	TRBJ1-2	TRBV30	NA	CALGVGNYGYTF	TGTGCCCTGGGAGTGGGGAACTATGGCTACACCTTC
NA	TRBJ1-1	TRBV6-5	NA	CASSYERWGGDTEAFF	TGTGCCAGCAGTTACGAGAGGTGGGGGGGTGACACTGAAGCTTTCTTT
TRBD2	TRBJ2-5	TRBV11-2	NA	CASTGTSGSGTQYF	TGTGCCAGCACCGGGACTAGCGGGAGCGGGACCCAGTACTTC
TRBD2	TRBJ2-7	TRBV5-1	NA	CASSDSGSSYEQYF	TGCGCCAGCAGTGATAGCGGGAGTTCCTACGAGCAGTACTTC
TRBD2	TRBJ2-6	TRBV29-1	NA	CSVDTSGSSGANVLTF	TGCAGCGTTGATACTAGCGGAAGCTCTGGGGCCAACGTCCTGACTTTC
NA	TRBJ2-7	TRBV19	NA	CASSRGRYEQYF	TGTGCCAGTAGTCGAGGGAGGTACGAGCAGTACTTC
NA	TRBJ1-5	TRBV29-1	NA	CSVGGGDQPQHF	TGCAGCGTTGGGGGGGGCGATCAGCCCCAGCATTTT
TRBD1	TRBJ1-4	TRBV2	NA	CASMDRGNEKLFF	TGTGCCAGCATGGACAGGGGTAATGAAAAACTGTTTTTT
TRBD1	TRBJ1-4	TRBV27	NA	CASSSRQGVRGEKLFF	TGTGCCAGCAGTTCGAGACAGGGGGTCCGTGGCGAAAAACTGTTTTTT
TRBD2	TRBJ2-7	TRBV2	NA	CASSGALAEKEQYF	TGTGCCAGCAGTGGAGCTCTAGCGGAGAAAGAGCAGTACTTC
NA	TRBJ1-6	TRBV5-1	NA	CASSSEGGLHNSPLHF	TGCGCCAGCAGCTCGGAAGGGGGTCTTCATAATTCACCCCTCCACTTT
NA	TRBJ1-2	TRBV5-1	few	CASSQGAGYGYTF	TGCGCCAGCAGCCAAGGAGCCGGGTATGGCTACACCTTC
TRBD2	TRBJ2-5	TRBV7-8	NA	CASSFGTSGKGETQYF	TGTGCCAGCAGCTTCGGGACTAGCGGGAAGGGTGAGACCCAGTACTTC
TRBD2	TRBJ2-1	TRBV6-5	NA	CASSYSTSGIPNEQFF	TGTGCCAGCAGTTACTCGACTAGCGGGATCCCCAATGAGCAGTTCTTC
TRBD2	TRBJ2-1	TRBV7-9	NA	CASSLPGLAGANEQFF	TGTGCCAGCAGCCTCCCGGGACTAGCGGGAGCCAATGAGCAGTTCTTC
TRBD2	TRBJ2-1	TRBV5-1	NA	CASSFQRDYNEQFF	TGCGCCAGCAGCTTCCAGCGGGACTACAATGAGCAGTTCTTC
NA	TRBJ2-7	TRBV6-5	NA	CASSYSKGLYPYEQYF	TGTGCCAGCAGTTACTCAAAGGGACTCTACCCCTACGAGCAGTACTTC
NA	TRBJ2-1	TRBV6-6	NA	CASSLAMGSESEQFF	TGTGCCAGCAGTCTAGCGATGGGGTCGGAGAGTGAGCAGTTCTTC
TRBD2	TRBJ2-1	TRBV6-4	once	CASSVREGQYNEQFF	TGTGCCAGCAGTGTAAGGGAGGGCCAGTACAATGAGCAGTTCTTC
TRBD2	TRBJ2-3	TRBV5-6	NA	CASSGYSAGADTQYF	TGTGCCAGCAGCGGCTACAGCGCGGGGGCAGATACGCAGTATTTT
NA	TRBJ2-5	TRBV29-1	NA	CSVEDPGASRLEQYF	TGCAGCGTTGAAGATCCAGGGGCTAGCCGGCTTGAGCAGTACTTC
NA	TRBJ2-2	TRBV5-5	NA	CASSSPLDIDLFF	TGTGCCAGCAGCTCCCCTTTGGACATCGATCTGTTTTTT
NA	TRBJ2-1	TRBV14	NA	CASSQEYRDAYNEQFF	TGTGCCAGCAGCCAAGAATACAGGGATGCCTACAATGAGCAGTTCTTC
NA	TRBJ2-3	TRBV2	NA	CASSEAYSTDTQYF	TGTGCCAGCAGTGAAGCGTACAGCACAGATACGCAGTATTTT
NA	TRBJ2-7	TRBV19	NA	CASSILVGYEQYF	TGTGCCAGTAGTATACTAGTGGGGTACGAGCAGTACTTC
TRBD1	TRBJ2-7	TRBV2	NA	CASSVQQGIDEQYF	TGTGCCAGCAGTGTTCAACAGGGGATCGACGAGCAGTACTTC
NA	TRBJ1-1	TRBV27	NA	CASSLVAANTEAFF	TGTGCCAGCAGTTTGGTAGCAGCTAACACTGAAGCTTTCTTT
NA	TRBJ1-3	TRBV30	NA	CAWRAQGNPGNTIYF	TGTGCCTGGAGAGCCCAAGGGAATCCTGGAAACACCATATATTTT
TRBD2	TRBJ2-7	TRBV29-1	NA	CSVEGPQLAGDNYEQYF	TGCAGCGTTGAAGGTCCCCAACTAGCGGGAGATAATTACGAGCAGTACTTC
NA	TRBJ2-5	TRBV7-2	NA	CASTWTRSGETQYF	TGTGCCAGCACCTGGACTCGGAGTGGAGAGACCCAGTACTTC
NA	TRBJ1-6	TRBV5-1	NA	CASSQRGEVHSYNSPLHF	TGCGCCAGCAGCCAGCGAGGGGAGGTCCACTCCTATAATTCACCCCTCCACTTT
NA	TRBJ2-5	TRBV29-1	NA	CSGTRLGGQETQYF	TGCAGCGGGACGCGACTAGGGGGCCAAGAGACCCAGTACTTC
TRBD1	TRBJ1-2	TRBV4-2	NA	CASSPGQQYGYTF	TGTGCCAGCAGCCCGGGACAGCAATATGGCTACACCTTC
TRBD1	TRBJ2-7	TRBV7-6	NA	CASSRQGAEQYF	TGTGCCAGCAGCCGACAGGGGGCCGAGCAGTACTTC
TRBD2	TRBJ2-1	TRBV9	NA	CASSPSGSSNEQFF	TGTGCCAGCAGCCCTAGCGGGAGTTCGAATGAGCAGTTCTTC
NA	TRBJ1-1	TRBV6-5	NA	CASGSEGGTEAFF	TGTGCCAGCGGAAGCGAGGGGGGCACTGAAGCTTTCTTT
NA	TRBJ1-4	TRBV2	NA	CASSEAIATNEKLFF	TGTGCCAGCAGTGAAGCGATTGCAACTAATGAAAAACTGTTTTTT
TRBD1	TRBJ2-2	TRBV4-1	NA	CASRKTGTTGELFF	TGCGCCAGCAGAAAGACAGGGACCACCGGGGAGCTGTTTTTT
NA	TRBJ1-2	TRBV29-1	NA	CSDSQVGGYGYTF	TGCAGCGACTCGCAGGTTGGTGGCTATGGCTACACCTTC
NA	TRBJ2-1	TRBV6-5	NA	CASSETVGNEQFF	TGTGCCAGCAGTGAAACAGTGGGCAATGAGCAGTTCTTC
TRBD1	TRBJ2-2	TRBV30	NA	CAYQGDPGELFF	TGTGCCTACCAGGGGGATCCCGGGGAGCTGTTTTTT
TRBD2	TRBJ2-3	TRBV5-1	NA	CASSLGRASGTDTQYF	TGCGCCAGCAGCTTGGGTAGAGCTAGCGGGACAGATACGCAGTATTTT
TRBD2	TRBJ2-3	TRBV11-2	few	CASSYQAGGSDTQYF	TGTGCCAGCAGCTACCAAGCGGGAGGGTCAGATACGCAGTATTTT
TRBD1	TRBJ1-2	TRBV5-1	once	CASNLIQGSAGYTF	TGCGCCAGCAACCTTATACAGGGGTCGGCTGGCTACACCTTC
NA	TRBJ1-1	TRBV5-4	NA	CASSFDQNTEAFF	TGTGCCAGCAGTTTCGACCAGAACACTGAAGCTTTCTTT
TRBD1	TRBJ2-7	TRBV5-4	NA	CASSLSGTGAYEQYF	TGTGCCAGCAGCTTGTCCGGGACAGGGGCCTACGAGCAGTACTTC
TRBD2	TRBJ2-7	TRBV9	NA	CASSGGTSRPHEQYF	TGTGCCAGCAGCGGAGGGACTAGCCGCCCCCACGAGCAGTACTTC
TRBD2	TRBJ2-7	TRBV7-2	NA	CASSLDGLAGSYEQYF	TGTGCCAGCAGCTTAGACGGACTAGCGGGATCCTACGAGCAGTACTTC
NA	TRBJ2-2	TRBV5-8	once	CASSRALGILTGELFF	TGTGCCAGCAGCAGGGCGCTCGGGATCCTCACCGGGGAGCTGTTTTTT
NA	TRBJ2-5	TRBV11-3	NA	CASSLGGLLETQYF	TGTGCCAGCAGCTTAGGGGGACTTCTAGAGACCCAGTACTTC
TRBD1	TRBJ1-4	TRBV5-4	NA	CASRMGTDQNEKLFF	TGTGCCAGCAGGATGGGGACAGATCAAAATGAAAAACTGTTTTTT
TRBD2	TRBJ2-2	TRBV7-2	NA	CASSLAGLARLETGELFF	TGTGCCAGCAGCTTAGCGGGACTAGCGAGGCTCGAGACCGGGGAGCTGTTTTTT